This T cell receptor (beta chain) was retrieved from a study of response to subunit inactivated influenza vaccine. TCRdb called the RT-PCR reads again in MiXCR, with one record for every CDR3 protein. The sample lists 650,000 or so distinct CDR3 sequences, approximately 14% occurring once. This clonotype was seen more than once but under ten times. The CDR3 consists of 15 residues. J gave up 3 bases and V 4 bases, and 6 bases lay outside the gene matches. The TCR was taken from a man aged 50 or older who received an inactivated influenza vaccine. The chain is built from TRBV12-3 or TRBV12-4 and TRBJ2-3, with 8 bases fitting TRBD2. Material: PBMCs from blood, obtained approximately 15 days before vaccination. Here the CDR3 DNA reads TGTGCCAGCAGTTGGGGTGGCGGGGGGACAGATACGCAGTATTTT. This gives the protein CASSWGGGGTDTQYF.